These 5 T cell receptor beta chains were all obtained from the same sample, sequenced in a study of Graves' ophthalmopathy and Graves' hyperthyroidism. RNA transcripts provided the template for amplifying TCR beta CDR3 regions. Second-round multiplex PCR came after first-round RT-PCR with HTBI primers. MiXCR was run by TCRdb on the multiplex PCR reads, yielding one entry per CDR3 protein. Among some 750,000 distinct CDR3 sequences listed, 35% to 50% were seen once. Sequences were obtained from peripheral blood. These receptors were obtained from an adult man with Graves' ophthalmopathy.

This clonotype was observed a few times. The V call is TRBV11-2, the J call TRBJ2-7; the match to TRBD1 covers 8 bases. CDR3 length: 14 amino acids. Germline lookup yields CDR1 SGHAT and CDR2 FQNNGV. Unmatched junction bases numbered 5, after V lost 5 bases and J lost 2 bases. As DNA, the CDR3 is TGTGCCAGCAGCCCCCAGACAGGGGCCTACGAGCAGTACTTC. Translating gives CASSPQTGAYEQYF. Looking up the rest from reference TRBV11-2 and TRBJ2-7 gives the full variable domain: EAGVAQSPRYKIIEKRQSVAFWCNPISGHATLYWYQQILGQGPKLLIQFQNNGVVDDSQLPKDRFSAERLKGVDSTLKIQPAKLEDSAVYLCASSPQTGAYEQYFGPGTRLTVT.

As DNA, the CDR3 is TGTGCCAGCAGCCCAATAGTCAGGGAACACCTCTCGGAGACCCAGTACTTC. Translating gives CASSPIVREHLSETQYF. The chain combines TRBV7-2 with TRBJ2-5; D is perhaps TRBD1 (5 bases). This CDR3 is built from 17 residues. Germline CDR1 is SGHTA and CDR2 is FQGNSA. Trimming stripped 5 bases from V and 5 bases from J, with 24 bases between.

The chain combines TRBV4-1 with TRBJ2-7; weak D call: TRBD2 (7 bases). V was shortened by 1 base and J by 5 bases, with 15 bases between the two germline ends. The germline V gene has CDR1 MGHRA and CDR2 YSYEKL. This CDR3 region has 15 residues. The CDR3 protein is CASSQGYGGGDEQYF. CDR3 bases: TGCGCCAGCAGCCAAGGGTACGGCGGGGGCGACGAGCAGTACTTC.

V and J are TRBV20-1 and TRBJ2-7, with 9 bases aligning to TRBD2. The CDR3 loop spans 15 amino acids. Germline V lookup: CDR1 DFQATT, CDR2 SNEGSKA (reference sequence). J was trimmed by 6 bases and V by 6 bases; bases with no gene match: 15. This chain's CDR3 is CSAPLLAGGLSEQYF. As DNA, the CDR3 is TGCAGTGCCCCCCTTCTTGCGGGGGGGCTCTCCGAGCAGTACTTC.

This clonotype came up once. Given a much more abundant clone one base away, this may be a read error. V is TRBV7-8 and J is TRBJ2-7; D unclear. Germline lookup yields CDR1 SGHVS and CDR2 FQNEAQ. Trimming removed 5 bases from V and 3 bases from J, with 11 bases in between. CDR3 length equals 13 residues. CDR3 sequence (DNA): TGTGCCAGCAGCACGGGCTGGAGCTACGAGCAGTACTTC. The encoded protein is CASSTGWSYEQYF.